The entry that follows covers one TCR beta chain sequence. The antigen remains undetermined. Trimming removed 1 base from V and 1 base from J, with 9 bases in between. The CDR3 is made up of 15 amino acids. Germline assignment: CDR1 KGHDR and CDR2 SFDVKD. These data belong to a study of human T cells and chemical hapten exposure. Study-level background: DPC (0.01%) was patch tested on the upper back and read at 6 days.

Within the library, unique molecular identifiers were attached to each individual cDNA molecule. MiXCR, applied by TCRdb to the RACE reads, yields one record per CDR3 protein. The table includes 150,000 to 200,000 distinct CDR3 sequences, around a quarter detected once. Points from the study as a whole: TCRs whose frequency exceeded 1 in 1000 remained the same following DPC sensitization.

The sample's time point: patch test 3, about 24 weeks after DPC sensitization. Specified treatment: therapeutic diphenylcyclopropenone sensitization with weekly scalp DPC. Blood collection happened ahead of applying each patch test. The material was whole blood, obtained in connection with sensitization to the hapten diphenylcyclopropenone (DPC). This clonotype was sampled from a woman aged 18-29 years with alopecia areata. Some clones in this sample may be carry-over from other donors' samples. The rearrangement joins TRBV24-1 to TRBJ2-5, with D possibly being TRBD1 or TRBD2 (5 bases each). The CDR3 protein is CATSDFEGPQETQYF. DNA of the CDR3: TGTGCCACCAGTGATTTTGAGGGGCCCCAAGAGACCCAGTACTTC.